Listed below are T cell receptor beta chains from one sample, sequenced in a study of blood T cells in healthy people across ages. One entry per CDR3 protein, called by TCRdb with MiXCR from the 5' RACE reads. The data contain some 1.5 million distinct CDR3 sequences, 35% to 45% of them singletons. Sequenced input: blood. The receptors shown here come from a woman between 18 and 29 years old in good health. Both conserved end residues are part of each CDR3. Each record gives: D gene, clone size, J gene, V gene, CDR3 protein, CDR3 DNA. D genes are given only for firm matches. The size entry is marked missing in some rows and otherwise reads once, few, many or a size class.

-	once	TRBJ2-5	TRBV7-8	CASSLVTVRRGETQYF	TGTGCCAGCAGCTTAGTTACAGTCCGCCGCGGGGAGACCCAGTACTTC
-	few	TRBJ1-1	TRBV4-1	CASNQAPRGLNTEAFF	TGCGCCAGCAACCAGGCCCCCAGAGGATTGAACACTGAAGCTTTCTTT
-	-	TRBJ2-1	TRBV24-1	CATRRDPSSNEQFF	TGTGCCACCAGAAGGGACCCCAGCAGCAATGAGCAGTTCTTC
TRBD1	-	TRBJ1-5	TRBV30	CACSPGQGNQPQHF	TGTGCCTGCTCCCCAGGACAGGGAAATCAGCCCCAGCATTTT
-	-	TRBJ2-5	TRBV9	CASSVEGGRTQYF	TGTGCCAGCAGCGTAGAGGGGGGGAGAACCCAGTACTTC
-	-	TRBJ1-5	TRBV12-3/TRBV12-4	CASTPGEHSNQPQHF	TGTGCCAGCACCCCCGGGGAGCATAGCAATCAGCCCCAGCATTTT
TRBD1	many	TRBJ1-2	TRBV4-3	CASSPGQGDYGYTF	TGCGCCAGCAGCCCCGGACAGGGAGACTATGGCTACACCTTC
TRBD2	-	TRBJ2-3	TRBV2	CASSDRVAGFTDTQYF	TGTGCCAGCAGTGACAGGGTAGCGGGGTTCACAGATACGCAGTATTTT
TRBD1	-	TRBJ2-1	TRBV28	CASSSAGGLGNEQFF	TGTGCCAGCAGTTCAGCAGGGGGCTTAGGCAATGAGCAGTTCTTC
-	-	TRBJ2-1	TRBV7-7	CASSMGAGTATQFF	TGTGCTAGCAGCATGGGGGCAGGGACCGCAACGCAGTTCTTC
TRBD1	-	TRBJ1-4	TRBV29-1	CSVLRQGGDEKLFF	TGCAGCGTCCTTCGACAGGGAGGAGATGAAAAACTGTTTTTT
-	-	TRBJ1-2	TRBV27	CASSLRGSQGGYTF	TGTGCCAGCAGTTTGAGAGGCTCCCAGGGTGGCTACACCTTC
-	-	TRBJ1-5	TRBV6-2/TRBV6-3	CASSYGVTGGNQPQHF	TGTGCCAGCAGTTACGGCGTGACAGGAGGCAATCAGCCCCAGCATTTT
TRBD2	-	TRBJ2-3	TRBV27	CASSLNSLAGATDTQYF	TGTGCCAGCAGTTTAAATTCGCTAGCGGGGGCCACAGATACGCAGTATTTT
-	-	TRBJ2-1	TRBV28	CTSNLSGGATNEQFF	TGTACCAGCAACCTTAGCGGTGGGGCAACCAATGAGCAGTTCTTC
-	-	TRBJ1-1	TRBV12-3/TRBV12-4	CASSYVGGNTEAFF	TGTGCCAGCAGCTATGTAGGGGGTAACACTGAAGCTTTCTTT
-	-	TRBJ1-5	TRBV7-9	CASECKGQINQPQHF	TGTGCCAGCGAGTGCAAGGGCCAGATCAATCAGCCCCAGCATTTT
-	once	TRBJ1-1	TRBV19	CASSISVSNEAFF	TGTGCCAGTAGTATCAGTGTGAGCAATGAAGCTTTCTTT
-	-	TRBJ1-4	TRBV7-9	CTSIKQGGGEKLFF	TGTACCAGCATCAAACAGGGTGGGGGTGAAAAACTGTTTTTT
-	-	TRBJ2-7	TRBV30	CAWSGASYEQYF	TGTGCCTGGAGTGGAGCGAGCTACGAGCAGTACTTC
-	-	TRBJ2-1	TRBV7-6	CASSLREFQLQFF	TGTGCCAGCAGCTTAAGGGAGTTCCAGCTTCAGTTCTTC
TRBD2	-	TRBJ2-1	TRBV7-2	CASLATSGRAHNEQFF	TGTGCCAGCCTAGCAACAAGCGGGAGGGCACACAATGAGCAGTTCTTC
-	-	TRBJ2-7	TRBV28	CASSLWGTSSYNEQYF	TGTGCCAGCAGTTTATGGGGGACGAGCTCCTACAATGAGCAGTACTTC
TRBD2	few	TRBJ2-5	TRBV29-1	CSALAGDGETQYF	TGCAGCGCCCTAGCGGGAGATGGTGAGACCCAGTACTTC
-	-	TRBJ2-1	TRBV5-5	CASSRKQNTIHYNEQFF	TGTGCCAGCAGCAGAAAACAGAACACCATTCATTACAATGAGCAGTTCTTC
TRBD2	once	TRBJ2-7	TRBV2	CASSDWAGGRYEQYF	TGTGCCAGCAGTGATTGGGCGGGGGGGCGGTACGAGCAGTACTTC
-	-	TRBJ1-2	TRBV29-1	CSVGVGALHYGYTF	TGCAGCGTGGGGGTGGGCGCCCTTCACTATGGCTACACCTTC
TRBD1	-	TRBJ1-2	TRBV28	CASSFRDRTIGYTF	TGTGCCAGCAGTTTCCGGGACAGGACTATCGGCTACACCTTC
-	-	TRBJ1-1	TRBV7-2	CASSLAHQVAFF	TGTGCCAGCAGCTTAGCCCATCAGGTTGCTTTCTTT
-	-	TRBJ2-7	TRBV5-1	CASSQTSAAEYF	TGCGCCAGCAGCCAGACCAGCGCCGCTGAGTACTTC
-	-	TRBJ1-5	TRBV6-2/TRBV6-3	CASTPARRGNQPQHF	TGTGCCAGCACCCCGGCCCGGCGAGGGAATCAGCCCCAGCATTTT
-	-	TRBJ2-7	TRBV3-1	CASSQTLAGRGYEQYF	TGTGCCAGCAGCCAAACGTTGGCAGGAAGGGGCTACGAGCAGTACTTC
TRBD1	-	TRBJ2-7	TRBV29-1	CSVGSGTGWLGEQYF	TGCAGCGTTGGGTCCGGGACAGGGTGGTTGGGTGAGCAGTACTTC
-	-	TRBJ2-5	TRBV30	CAWSAIGAKETQYF	TGTGCCTGGAGTGCAATAGGGGCCAAAGAGACCCAGTACTTC
-	-	TRBJ2-3	TRBV6-5	CASSKGTWSTDTQYF	TGTGCCAGCAGCAAAGGGACGTGGAGCACAGATACGCAGTATTTT
TRBD1	-	TRBJ2-7	TRBV5-6	CASSFPDRDSYEQYF	TGTGCCAGCAGCTTTCCCGACAGGGACTCCTACGAGCAGTACTTC
-	few	TRBJ2-4	TRBV29-1	CSVEVYDSNIQYF	TGCAGCGTTGAAGTTTACGACTCAAACATTCAGTACTTC
TRBD1	-	TRBJ2-3	TRBV28	CASSLRGPSTDTQYF	TGTGCCAGCAGTTTAAGGGGGCCCAGCACAGATACGCAGTATTTT
-	-	TRBJ1-5	TRBV5-6	CASSLWSQPQHF	TGTGCCAGCAGCCTCTGGAGCCAGCCCCAGCATTTT
TRBD1	-	TRBJ2-1	TRBV14	CASSQSRGLSYNEQFF	TGTGCCAGCAGCCAATCCAGGGGGCTCAGCTACAATGAGCAGTTCTTC
-	-	TRBJ2-3	TRBV4-1	CASGPRGGRTDTQYF	TGCGCCAGCGGGCCCCGCGGCGGCCGCACAGATACGCAGTATTTT